A selection of T cell receptor beta chains follows, all from one sample in a study of T cells after yellow fever vaccination. TCRdb ran MiXCR on the 5' RACE reads and lists one entry per CDR3 protein. The sample lists approximately 90,000 distinct CDR3 sequences, about 14% occurring once. The specimen was CD8+ T cells not binding an NS4B(214-222) dextramer, sorted from PBMCs, collected less than 25 days after the first yellow fever vaccination. Every receptor here comes from a young man who received the YFV17D yellow fever vaccine. Each CDR3 is given with its conserved first and last residue. Each record gives: D gene, J gene, V gene, clone size, CDR3 protein, CDR3 DNA. A D gene is named only where the DNA matches it firmly. A clone size is listed for some rows: how often the clone was seen (once, few, many), or a class if it is expanded.

d_call: NA
j_call: TRBJ1-6
v_call: TRBV6-5
clone_size: NA
cdr3_aa: CASGHSPLHF
cdr3_nt: TGTGCCAGCGGGCATTCACCCCTCCACTTT

d_call: TRBD2
j_call: TRBJ2-1
v_call: TRBV7-2
clone_size: NA
cdr3_aa: CASSLSAGGVYNEQFF
cdr3_nt: TGTGCCAGCAGCTTAAGTGCCGGGGGGGTGTACAATGAGCAGTTCTTC

d_call: NA
j_call: TRBJ2-5
v_call: TRBV20-1
clone_size: many
cdr3_aa: CSARTVQETQYF
cdr3_nt: TGCAGTGCTAGGACGGTACAAGAGACCCAGTACTTC

d_call: TRBD2
j_call: TRBJ2-1
v_call: TRBV20-1
clone_size: NA
cdr3_aa: CSARGNSGGASGEQFF
cdr3_nt: TGCAGTGCTAGAGGCAATAGCGGGGGGGCCTCAGGAGAGCAGTTCTTC

d_call: TRBD2
j_call: TRBJ2-1
v_call: TRBV28
clone_size: NA
cdr3_aa: CASSAGGRAWDEQFF
cdr3_nt: TGTGCCAGCAGTGCGGGGGGGCGGGCGTGGGATGAGCAGTTCTTC

d_call: NA
j_call: TRBJ2-7
v_call: TRBV12-3/TRBV12-4
clone_size: NA
cdr3_aa: CASSINPYEQYF
cdr3_nt: TGTGCCAGCAGTATTAATCCCTACGAGCAGTACTTC

d_call: NA
j_call: TRBJ2-5
v_call: TRBV4-1
clone_size: NA
cdr3_aa: CASSQELEPAETQYF
cdr3_nt: TGCGCCAGCAGCCAAGAATTGGAGCCTGCAGAGACCCAGTACTTC

d_call: NA
j_call: TRBJ2-7
v_call: TRBV25-1
clone_size: NA
cdr3_aa: CASSVGTGGEQYF
cdr3_nt: TGTGCCAGCAGTGTCGGGACCGGAGGGGAGCAGTACTTC

d_call: TRBD1
j_call: TRBJ2-7
v_call: TRBV30
clone_size: many
cdr3_aa: CAWSSPRFGQENPYEQYF
cdr3_nt: TGTGCCTGGAGTTCACCAAGATTTGGACAGGAGAATCCCTACGAGCAGTACTTC

d_call: NA
j_call: TRBJ1-5
v_call: TRBV6-1
clone_size: few
cdr3_aa: CASSTKQYNPQHF
cdr3_nt: TGTGCCAGCAGTACAAAGCAGTATAATCCCCAGCATTTT

d_call: NA
j_call: TRBJ2-6
v_call: TRBV6-2/TRBV6-3
clone_size: few
cdr3_aa: CASVSARIDSGANVLTF
cdr3_nt: TGTGCCAGCGTTTCCGCCAGGATCGACTCTGGGGCCAACGTCCTGACTTTC

d_call: TRBD2
j_call: TRBJ2-1
v_call: TRBV2
clone_size: few
cdr3_aa: CASRDTSGGLNNEQFF
cdr3_nt: TGTGCCAGCAGGGATACTAGCGGGGGTTTAAACAATGAGCAGTTCTTC

d_call: NA
j_call: TRBJ1-2
v_call: TRBV19
clone_size: few
cdr3_aa: CASTPSGAANYGYTF
cdr3_nt: TGTGCCAGTACCCCAAGCGGGGCGGCTAACTATGGCTACACCTTC

d_call: TRBD1
j_call: TRBJ2-5
v_call: TRBV7-9
clone_size: NA
cdr3_aa: CASSLRDRGLEETQYF
cdr3_nt: TGTGCCAGCAGCTTAAGGGACAGGGGGTTGGAAGAGACCCAGTACTTC

d_call: TRBD2
j_call: TRBJ2-1
v_call: TRBV12-3/TRBV12-4
clone_size: NA
cdr3_aa: CASSPRTSGDNEQFF
cdr3_nt: TGTGCCAGCAGCCCGAGGACTAGCGGGGACAATGAGCAGTTCTTC

d_call: TRBD2
j_call: TRBJ2-3
v_call: TRBV7-9
clone_size: NA
cdr3_aa: CASSLSGGPSSDTQYF
cdr3_nt: TGTGCCAGCAGCTTGAGCGGGGGGCCCTCTTCCGATACGCAGTATTTT

d_call: NA
j_call: TRBJ2-2
v_call: TRBV6-1
clone_size: few
cdr3_aa: CASAFANTGELFF
cdr3_nt: TGTGCCAGCGCATTCGCGAACACCGGGGAGCTGTTTTTT

d_call: NA
j_call: TRBJ2-7
v_call: TRBV7-9
clone_size: NA
cdr3_aa: CASSSLVPGTYEQYF
cdr3_nt: TGTGCCAGCAGCTCGCTGGTCCCAGGAACCTACGAGCAGTACTTC

d_call: TRBD1
j_call: TRBJ2-2
v_call: TRBV2
clone_size: NA
cdr3_aa: CARTGEDNTGELFF
cdr3_nt: TGTGCCAGAACAGGGGAAGATAACACCGGGGAGCTGTTTTTT

d_call: NA
j_call: TRBJ1-6
v_call: TRBV7-2
clone_size: few
cdr3_aa: CASSFGGFNSPLHF
cdr3_nt: TGTGCCAGCAGCTTCGGGGGTTTTAATTCACCCCTCCACTTT

d_call: NA
j_call: TRBJ2-5
v_call: TRBV7-9
clone_size: few
cdr3_aa: CASALSGQETQYF
cdr3_nt: TGTGCCTCTGCCCTATCGGGCCAAGAGACCCAGTACTTC

d_call: NA
j_call: TRBJ2-7
v_call: TRBV14
clone_size: NA
cdr3_aa: CASSQVVYEQYF
cdr3_nt: TGTGCCAGCAGCCAAGTAGTCTACGAGCAGTACTTC

d_call: TRBD2
j_call: TRBJ2-1
v_call: TRBV5-1
clone_size: few
cdr3_aa: CASSLGGGGPYNEQFF
cdr3_nt: TGCGCCAGCAGCTTGGGCGGGGGAGGCCCCTACAATGAGCAGTTCTTC

d_call: TRBD1
j_call: TRBJ2-7
v_call: TRBV6-5
clone_size: NA
cdr3_aa: CASSSDRALPHEQYF
cdr3_nt: TGTGCCAGCAGTTCCGACAGGGCACTCCCCCACGAGCAGTACTTC

d_call: TRBD2
j_call: TRBJ2-1
v_call: TRBV7-3
clone_size: NA
cdr3_aa: CASSLVAGGTYNEQFF
cdr3_nt: TGTGCCAGCAGCTTGGTCGCGGGGGGCACCTACAATGAGCAGTTCTTC

d_call: NA
j_call: TRBJ1-2
v_call: TRBV7-8
clone_size: few
cdr3_aa: CASSLEPSYGYTF
cdr3_nt: TGTGCCAGCAGCTTAGAGCCAAGCTATGGCTACACCTTC

d_call: TRBD1
j_call: TRBJ2-7
v_call: TRBV7-6
clone_size: NA
cdr3_aa: CASSPFTGVSSYEQYF
cdr3_nt: TGTGCCAGCAGCCCCTTTACAGGGGTCTCCTCCTACGAGCAGTACTTC

d_call: NA
j_call: TRBJ1-2
v_call: TRBV7-6
clone_size: NA
cdr3_aa: CASSLWGHRYGYTF
cdr3_nt: TGTGCCAGCAGCTTATGGGGACACCGCTATGGCTACACCTTC

d_call: TRBD2
j_call: TRBJ2-1
v_call: TRBV5-1
clone_size: NA
cdr3_aa: CASSFAAGGPDEQFF
cdr3_nt: TGCGCCAGCAGCTTTGCAGCGGGGGGGCCGGATGAGCAGTTCTTC

d_call: NA
j_call: TRBJ2-1
v_call: TRBV5-4
clone_size: once
cdr3_aa: CASSPMGGGNEQFF
cdr3_nt: TGTGCCAGCAGCCCCATGGGAGGGGGGAATGAGCAGTTCTTC

d_call: NA
j_call: TRBJ2-5
v_call: TRBV7-6
clone_size: many
cdr3_aa: CASSLGDGTQYF
cdr3_nt: TGTGCCAGCAGCTTAGGGGATGGGACCCAGTACTTC

d_call: NA
j_call: TRBJ1-1
v_call: TRBV9
clone_size: few
cdr3_aa: CASSVAEGGDTEAFF
cdr3_nt: TGTGCCAGCAGCGTAGCCGAGGGAGGAGACACTGAAGCTTTCTTT

d_call: NA
j_call: TRBJ2-3
v_call: TRBV2
clone_size: few
cdr3_aa: CASRRDRGDTQYF
cdr3_nt: TGTGCCAGCAGACGGGACCGGGGGGATACGCAGTATTTT

d_call: NA
j_call: TRBJ1-2
v_call: TRBV11-2
clone_size: few
cdr3_aa: CASSFPTGYGYTF
cdr3_nt: TGTGCCAGCAGCTTCCCTACGGGCTATGGCTACACCTTC

d_call: TRBD1
j_call: TRBJ2-1
v_call: TRBV4-1
clone_size: few
cdr3_aa: CASRQTGVGGNEQFF
cdr3_nt: TGCGCCAGCAGACAGACAGGGGTAGGAGGCAATGAGCAGTTCTTC

d_call: NA
j_call: TRBJ1-2
v_call: TRBV12-3/TRBV12-4
clone_size: NA
cdr3_aa: CASSWTPKGNGYTF
cdr3_nt: TGTGCCAGCAGTTGGACCCCTAAAGGCAATGGCTACACCTTC

d_call: TRBD2
j_call: TRBJ2-5
v_call: TRBV3-1
clone_size: NA
cdr3_aa: CASSPTHPEGGGAQYF
cdr3_nt: TGTGCCAGCAGCCCGACGCACCCAGAAGGCGGGGGGGCCCAGTACTTC

d_call: NA
j_call: TRBJ2-2
v_call: TRBV3-1
clone_size: NA
cdr3_aa: CASSSLTQNTGELFF
cdr3_nt: TGTGCCAGCAGCTCCCTAACACAAAACACCGGGGAGCTGTTTTTT